The subject of this entry is one T cell receptor beta chain. Its target is unknown. The sample's time point: pre-treatment baseline. Patients with prior systemic cancer treatment, concomitant immunosuppressants, or other active malignancies were excluded. Method: immunoSEQ multiplex PCR; TCRdb's copy keeps in-frame clones and lacks some. This table has roughly 7,900 clones, 70% to 85% appearing once. The sample comes from a study of blood T cell dynamics during melanoma immunotherapy. Overall study: Patients with metastatic melanoma got pembrolizumab or nivolumab-ipilimumab as first-line care. Study-wide points: Unlike progressors, later disease-control patients had W3 repertoires gaining clonality or diversity. It remained unknown if the driving T cell clones were melanoma-specific.

CDR1 is MGHRA, CDR2 YSYEKL, per germline. Trimming removed 3 bases from V and 0 bases from J, with 14 bases in between. This CDR3 has 16 residues. The source is a human donor with melanoma. The sequencing used blood, collected from a patient treated with checkpoint blockade. The rearrangement links TRBV4-1 to TRBJ1-2; no firm D call. The CDR3 here is CASSHLHPSANYGYTF. The CDR3, as DNA: TGCGCCAGCAGCCATCTGCATCCGTCAGCTAACTATGGCTACACCTTC.